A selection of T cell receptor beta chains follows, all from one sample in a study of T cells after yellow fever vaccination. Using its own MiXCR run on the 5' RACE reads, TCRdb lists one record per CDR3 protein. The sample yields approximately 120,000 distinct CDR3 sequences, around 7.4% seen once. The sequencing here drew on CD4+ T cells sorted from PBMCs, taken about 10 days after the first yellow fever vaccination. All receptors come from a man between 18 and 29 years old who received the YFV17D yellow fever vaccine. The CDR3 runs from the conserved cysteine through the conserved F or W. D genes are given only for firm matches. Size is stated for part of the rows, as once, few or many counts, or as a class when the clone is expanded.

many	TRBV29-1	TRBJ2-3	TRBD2	TGCAGCGTTGAAGCGACTAGCCTTCCAACAGATACGCAGTATTTT	CSVEATSLPTDTQYF
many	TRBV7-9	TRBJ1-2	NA	TGTGCCAGCAGCAACTATGGCTACACCTTC	CASSNYGYTF
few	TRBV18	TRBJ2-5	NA	TGTGCCAGCTCACTAAATCCCCCAATCGGCGGAGAGACCCAGTACTTC	CASSLNPPIGGETQYF
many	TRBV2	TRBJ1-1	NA	TGTGCCAGTATCTTCCAGGGGATGGACACTGAAGCTTTCTTT	CASIFQGMDTEAFF
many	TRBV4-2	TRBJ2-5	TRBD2	TGTGCCAGCAGCCAAGATATGCTAGCGGGGGGGGAGACCCAGTACTTC	CASSQDMLAGGETQYF
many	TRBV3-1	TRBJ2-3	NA	TGTGCCAGCAGCCAAGGACGTACGCAGTATTTT	CASSQGRTQYF
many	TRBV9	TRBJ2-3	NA	TGTGCCAGCAGCGTATCCCAGGGGCAAACAGATACGCAGTATTTT	CASSVSQGQTDTQYF
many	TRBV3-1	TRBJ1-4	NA	TGTGCCAGCAGCCAAGCGGGAGGGGATGAAAAACTGTTTTTT	CASSQAGGDEKLFF
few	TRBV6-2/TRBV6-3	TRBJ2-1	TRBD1	TGTGCCAGCAGGGACAGGGGGCTTTCCTACAATGAGCAGTTCTTC	CASRDRGLSYNEQFF
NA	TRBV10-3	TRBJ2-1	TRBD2	TGTACCATCAGTCACCGCACCGGGACTAGCGGGGGCGCCTACAATGAGCAGTTCTTC	CTISHRTGTSGGAYNEQFF
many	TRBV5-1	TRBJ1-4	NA	TGCGCCAGCAGCTTGAGTGGGGGGGCGAGAGAAAAACTGTTTTTT	CASSLSGGAREKLFF
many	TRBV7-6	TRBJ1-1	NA	TGTGCCAGCAGCTTACGGGGAGGTGGGAACACTGAAGCTTTCTTT	CASSLRGGGNTEAFF
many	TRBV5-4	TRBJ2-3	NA	TGTGCCAGCACAACCCCCTCGGGGGGCGGAAGCACAGATACGCAGTATTTT	CASTTPSGGGSTDTQYF
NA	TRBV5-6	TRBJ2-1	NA	TGTGCCATGGGCCCCCGGCCCCTGGGAAGAAAGTTCTTC	CAMGPRPLGRKFF
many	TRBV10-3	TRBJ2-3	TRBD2	TGTGCCATCAGTCAACCGGGGGGGCGCGGCACAGATACGCAGTATTTT	CAISQPGGRGTDTQYF
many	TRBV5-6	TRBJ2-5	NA	TGTGCCAGCGCTAACCAGGACCTAAGAGAGACCCAGTACTTC	CASANQDLRETQYF
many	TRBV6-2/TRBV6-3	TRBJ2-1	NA	TGTGCCAGCAGTACCGTCCTGACGGGATTAGAAAACAATGAGCAGTTCTTC	CASSTVLTGLENNEQFF
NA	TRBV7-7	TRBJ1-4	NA	TGTGCCAGCAGTCGCCGAGAGAATGAAAAACTGTTTTTT	CASSRRENEKLFF
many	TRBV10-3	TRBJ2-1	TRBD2	TGTGCCATCAGTGAGTCTCCGAGCGGGGGGGCCGGTGAGCAGTTCTTC	CAISESPSGGAGEQFF
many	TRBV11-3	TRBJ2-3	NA	TGTGCCAGCAGCGCGGGACTCGGCGTTGCAGATACGCAGTATTTT	CASSAGLGVADTQYF
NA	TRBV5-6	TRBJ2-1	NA	TGTGCCAGCAGCTTGGGGCTCCCGCGGAGTGAGCAGTTCTTC	CASSLGLPRSEQFF
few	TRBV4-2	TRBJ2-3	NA	TGTGCCAGCAGCCAAGAATGGGGGAATACGCAGTATTTT	CASSQEWGNTQYF
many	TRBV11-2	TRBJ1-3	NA	TGTGCCAGCAGCCCGAGACAGTACACCATATATTTT	CASSPRQYTIYF
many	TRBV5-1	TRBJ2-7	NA	TGCGCCAGCGGCCCAGGGGGGAGCAACGAGCAGTACTTC	CASGPGGSNEQYF